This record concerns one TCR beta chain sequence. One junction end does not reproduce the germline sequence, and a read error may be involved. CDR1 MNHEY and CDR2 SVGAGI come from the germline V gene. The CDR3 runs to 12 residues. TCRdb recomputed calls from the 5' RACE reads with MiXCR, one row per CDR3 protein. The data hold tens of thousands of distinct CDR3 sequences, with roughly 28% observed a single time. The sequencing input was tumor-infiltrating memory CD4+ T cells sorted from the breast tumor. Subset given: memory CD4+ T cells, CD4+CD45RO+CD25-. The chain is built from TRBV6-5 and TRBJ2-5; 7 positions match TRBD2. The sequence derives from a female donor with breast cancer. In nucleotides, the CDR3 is TGCCCGGATAAGCGGGGTCGACAGACCCAGTACTTC. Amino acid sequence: CPDKRGRQTQYF.